The entry below describes one T cell receptor beta chain. The target antigen is unknown. The study ran its PCR with 60 Vbeta and 13 Jbeta primers. Measured with immunoSEQ multiplex PCR; TCRdb has only the in-frame clones, and not every one. The sample lists some 190,000 clones; over 60% were seen once. The sample originates from a study of cytomegalovirus exposure and HLA in healthy donors. Regarding the study as a whole: It was reported that TCR beta sequences correctly inferred the HLA-A and HLA-B alleles for most subjects. Most TCR beta V segments were productive about 87% or about 30% of the time in an earlier analysis. A later analysis linked a missense DCLRE1C variant to TCR beta V- and J-gene trimming.

Specimen: PBMCs. This TCR derives from a woman aged 40 to 55 in good health and CMV-seronegative.

The CDR3 protein is CASSVSSGQIGYNEQFF. CDR3 nucleotides: TGTGCCAGCAGTGTAAGTTCCGGACAGATCGGGTACAATGAGCAGTTCTTC. V and J are TRBV2 and TRBJ2-1; tentatively, D is TRBD1 (6 bases). This CDR3 region has 17 residues. Trimming removed 4 bases at V and 4 bases at J, with 20 bases between. CDR1 and CDR2 (germline): SNHLY, FYNNEI.